This T cell receptor beta chain was recorded in a study of blood T cell repertoires in COVID-19. Study details: Material from acute and convalescent COVID-19 was sourced from the United States, Italy and Spain. Sources were T cells, B-cell-depleted T cells, or PBMCs; the material itself was cDNA or gDNA.

This CDR3 is built from 13 residues. Germline V CDR1 and CDR2: SGDLS, YYNGEE. Unmatched junction bases numbered 3, after V lost 2 bases and J lost 5 bases. Under the authors' procedure: For nucleated cells, counts were estimated from reference gene primer amplification. Profiling relied on immunoSEQ multiplex PCR, and the TCRdb table lists in-frame clones only, not all of them. V, J and clone size are those of that table, while D and trimming were read from the DNA. The sample shows about 130,000 clones, approximately 89% of them seen only once. The sequencing input was peripheral blood. The receptor comes from a man between 45 and 60 years old with acute or convalescent COVID-19. V and J are TRBV9 and TRBJ2-7; TRBD1 matches at 8 bases. The CDR3 sequence: CASSVNRGNEQYF. The CDR3 DNA reads as TGTGCCAGCAGCGTTAACAGGGGGAACGAGCAGTACTTC.